Listed below are T cell receptor beta chains from one sample, sequenced in a study of blood T cell repertoires in COVID-19. TCRdb's table, derived via immunoSEQ multiplex PCR, lists solely in-frame clones and lacks some. The sample carries 75,000 to 100,000 clones, about 89% recorded once. Sample: peripheral blood. The origin of the receptors is a human donor with acute or convalescent COVID-19. The donor label of this sample is uncertain. The CDR3 runs from the conserved cysteine through the conserved F or W. A D gene is named only where the DNA matches it firmly. Size values are once, few and many counts, or a class for expanded clones, and some rows have none.

cdr3_length: 15
j_call: TRBJ2-7
d_call: TRBD1
clone_size: -
v_call: TRBV4-2
cdr3_nt: TGTGCCAGCAGCCAGGGACAGGGGGGGCTCTACGAGCAGTACTTC
cdr3_aa: CASSQGQGGLYEQYF

cdr3_length: 14
j_call: TRBJ2-5
d_call: -
clone_size: once
v_call: TRBV3-1/TRBV3-2
cdr3_nt: TGTGCCAGCAGCCCGGGACTGTCCCCAGAGACCCAGTACTTC
cdr3_aa: CASSPGLSPETQYF

cdr3_length: 15
j_call: TRBJ1-4
d_call: -
clone_size: -
v_call: TRBV27
cdr3_nt: TGTGCCAGCAGTTTTTTGACAGACCGTAATGAAAAACTGTTTTTT
cdr3_aa: CASSFLTDRNEKLFF

cdr3_length: 12
j_call: TRBJ1-2
d_call: -
clone_size: -
v_call: TRBV6-5
cdr3_nt: TGTGCCAGCAGCCCCTCAGGGAGGAGCTACACCTTC
cdr3_aa: CASSPSGRSYTF

cdr3_length: 17
j_call: TRBJ2-1
d_call: TRBD2
clone_size: -
v_call: TRBV25-1
cdr3_nt: TGTGCCAGCGACCGAGGACTAGCGGGGAGCTCCTACAATGAGCAGTTCTTC
cdr3_aa: CASDRGLAGSSYNEQFF

cdr3_length: 13
j_call: TRBJ1-1
d_call: -
clone_size: -
v_call: TRBV7-9
cdr3_nt: TGTGCCAGCACCTCCCGAGGGAACACTGAAGCTTTCTTT
cdr3_aa: CASTSRGNTEAFF

cdr3_length: 16
j_call: TRBJ2-7
d_call: -
clone_size: -
v_call: TRBV21-1
cdr3_nt: TGTGCCAGCAGCAAAGCGCACCGGGACAGGGACGACGAGCAGTACTTC
cdr3_aa: CASSKAHRDRDDEQYF

cdr3_length: 16
j_call: TRBJ2-2
d_call: -
clone_size: -
v_call: TRBV7-3
cdr3_nt: TGTGCCAGCAGCTTAGGAGGAGGCGCGAACACCGGGGAGCTGTTTTTT
cdr3_aa: CASSLGGGANTGELFF

cdr3_length: 15
j_call: TRBJ1-4
d_call: -
clone_size: -
v_call: TRBV28
cdr3_nt: TGTGCCAGCAGTTCCGGACAGCCTGGGGAAGAAAAACTGTTTTTT
cdr3_aa: CASSSGQPGEEKLFF

cdr3_length: 15
j_call: TRBJ2-7
d_call: TRBD1
clone_size: -
v_call: TRBV28
cdr3_nt: TGTGCCAGCAGTTCCCCCGGGACAGGGTCATCTGAGCAGTACTTC
cdr3_aa: CASSSPGTGSSEQYF

cdr3_length: 19
j_call: TRBJ2-6
d_call: -
clone_size: -
v_call: TRBV6-2/TRBV6-3
cdr3_nt: TGTGCCAGCAGCCCTCGACAGGACCTCCTCCGCTCTGGGGCCAACGTCCTGACTTTC
cdr3_aa: CASSPRQDLLRSGANVLTF

cdr3_length: 13
j_call: TRBJ2-5
d_call: TRBD1
clone_size: -
v_call: TRBV6-5
cdr3_nt: TGTGCCAGCAGGGGACAGGGGCAAGAGACCCAGTACTTC
cdr3_aa: CASRGQGQETQYF

cdr3_length: 13
j_call: TRBJ2-1
d_call: -
clone_size: -
v_call: TRBV5-6
cdr3_nt: TGTGCCAGCAGCTTGATGATCAGGAATGAGCAGTTCTTC
cdr3_aa: CASSLMIRNEQFF

cdr3_length: 15
j_call: TRBJ1-2
d_call: -
clone_size: -
v_call: TRBV21-1
cdr3_nt: TGTGCCAGCAGCAAAGAACTCCTCCGTCACTATGGCTACACCTTC
cdr3_aa: CASSKELLRHYGYTF

cdr3_length: 12
j_call: TRBJ2-3
d_call: -
clone_size: -
v_call: TRBV2
cdr3_nt: TGTGCCAGCAGGACAGAAACAGATACGCAGTATTTT
cdr3_aa: CASRTETDTQYF

cdr3_length: 12
j_call: TRBJ1-5
d_call: -
clone_size: once
v_call: TRBV15
cdr3_nt: TGTGCCACCAGCAGATCCTTTCAGCCCCAGCATTTT
cdr3_aa: CATSRSFQPQHF

cdr3_length: 13
j_call: TRBJ1-1
d_call: -
clone_size: -
v_call: TRBV19
cdr3_nt: TGTGCCAGTACTACGGAGATGAACACTGAAGCTTTCTTT
cdr3_aa: CASTTEMNTEAFF

cdr3_length: 15
j_call: TRBJ1-4
d_call: -
clone_size: -
v_call: TRBV7-9
cdr3_nt: TGTGCCAGCAGCTTGGGCAGGTCGACTAATGAAAAACTGTTTTTT
cdr3_aa: CASSLGRSTNEKLFF

cdr3_length: 9
j_call: TRBJ1-3
d_call: -
clone_size: -
v_call: TRBV27
cdr3_nt: TGCTGCTCTGGAAACACCATATATTTT
cdr3_aa: CCSGNTIYF

cdr3_length: 15
j_call: TRBJ2-3
d_call: TRBD1
clone_size: -
v_call: TRBV24-1
cdr3_nt: TGTGCCACCACCGGGGACAGGACTAGCACAGATACGCAGTATTTT
cdr3_aa: CATTGDRTSTDTQYF

cdr3_length: 15
j_call: TRBJ1-6
d_call: -
clone_size: -
v_call: TRBV3-1/TRBV3-2
cdr3_nt: TGTGCCAGCAGCCAAGGGGGTAGGGGAAATTCACCCCTCCACTTT
cdr3_aa: CASSQGGRGNSPLHF

cdr3_length: 15
j_call: TRBJ2-3
d_call: TRBD2
clone_size: -
v_call: TRBV9
cdr3_nt: TGTGCCAGCAGCGTAACATCGGGGGGGCCAGATACGCAGTATTTT
cdr3_aa: CASSVTSGGPDTQYF

cdr3_length: 13
j_call: TRBJ2-7
d_call: -
clone_size: -
v_call: TRBV6-1
cdr3_nt: TGTGCCAGCAGTGACGAGGGTGGCTACGAGCAGTACTTC
cdr3_aa: CASSDEGGYEQYF

cdr3_length: 14
j_call: TRBJ1-3
d_call: -
clone_size: -
v_call: TRBV28
cdr3_nt: TGTGCCAGCAGTTTTCTAGGGGCCGTAAACACCATATATTTT
cdr3_aa: CASSFLGAVNTIYF

cdr3_length: 20
j_call: TRBJ2-5
d_call: -
clone_size: -
v_call: TRBV19
cdr3_nt: TGTGCCAGTAGTATCTCGGCGATCTCGATGTTGGGGGGAGGCCAAGAGACCCAGTACTTC
cdr3_aa: CASSISAISMLGGGQETQYF

cdr3_length: 14
j_call: TRBJ2-7
d_call: TRBD1
clone_size: -
v_call: TRBV6-5
cdr3_nt: TGTGCCAGTATATCGGGACAGGGGCGCGACGAGCAGTACTTC
cdr3_aa: CASISGQGRDEQYF

cdr3_length: 13
j_call: TRBJ1-1
d_call: -
clone_size: -
v_call: TRBV7-7
cdr3_nt: TGTGCCAGCAGCTTATCAGTAAACACTGAAGCTTTCTTT
cdr3_aa: CASSLSVNTEAFF

cdr3_length: 16
j_call: TRBJ2-3
d_call: -
clone_size: -
v_call: TRBV4-2
cdr3_nt: TGTGCCAGCAGCATCCCCGGGGCAGGGGAGACAGATACGCAGTATTTT
cdr3_aa: CASSIPGAGETDTQYF

cdr3_length: 16
j_call: TRBJ2-7
d_call: TRBD1
clone_size: -
v_call: TRBV7-9
cdr3_nt: TGTGCCAGCAGCTCGACGGACTGGTCAGGGGGCACCGAGCAGTACTTC
cdr3_aa: CASSSTDWSGGTEQYF

cdr3_length: 15
j_call: TRBJ2-5
d_call: TRBD1
clone_size: -
v_call: TRBV7-2
cdr3_nt: TGTGCCAGCAGCTTAGGAGGACAGGGGGCGGAGACCCAGTACTTC
cdr3_aa: CASSLGGQGAETQYF

cdr3_length: 15
j_call: TRBJ1-2
d_call: -
clone_size: -
v_call: TRBV6-1
cdr3_nt: TGTGCCAGCAGTGAAGCGCGGGGGGGCAAGGTTGGCTACACCTTC
cdr3_aa: CASSEARGGKVGYTF

cdr3_length: 16
j_call: TRBJ1-3
d_call: -
clone_size: -
v_call: TRBV7-9
cdr3_nt: TGTGCCAGCAGCTTAAGGCGGGGGGCGAGTGGAAACACCATATATTTT
cdr3_aa: CASSLRRGASGNTIYF

cdr3_length: 14
j_call: TRBJ1-6
d_call: TRBD1
clone_size: -
v_call: TRBV6-5
cdr3_nt: TGTGCCAGCAGGATAACAGGGGCAGATTCACCCCTCCACTTT
cdr3_aa: CASRITGADSPLHF

cdr3_length: 13
j_call: TRBJ2-4
d_call: TRBD1
clone_size: -
v_call: TRBV7-9
cdr3_nt: TGTGCCAGCAGCTTGGGGGACAGAAACATTCAGTACTTC
cdr3_aa: CASSLGDRNIQYF

cdr3_length: 13
j_call: TRBJ1-6
d_call: -
clone_size: -
v_call: TRBV2
cdr3_nt: TGTGCCAGCAGTACAGATTTAAATTCACCCCTCCACTTT
cdr3_aa: CASSTDLNSPLHF

cdr3_length: 15
j_call: TRBJ1-5
d_call: -
clone_size: -
v_call: TRBV9
cdr3_nt: TGTGCCAGCAGCTCCGGCCGGACTTCCAATCAGCCCCAGCATTTT
cdr3_aa: CASSSGRTSNQPQHF

cdr3_length: 17
j_call: TRBJ2-2
d_call: -
clone_size: -
v_call: TRBV5-1
cdr3_nt: TGCGCCAGCAGCTTGGCCGGAACTAGCACGAACACCGGGGAGCTGTTTTTT
cdr3_aa: CASSLAGTSTNTGELFF

cdr3_length: 12
j_call: TRBJ1-1
d_call: TRBD1
clone_size: -
v_call: TRBV7-9
cdr3_nt: TGTGCCAAGCACACAGGGGGCTTTGAAGCTTTCTTT
cdr3_aa: CAKHTGGFEAFF

cdr3_length: 15
j_call: TRBJ2-2
d_call: -
clone_size: -
v_call: TRBV6-4
cdr3_nt: TGTGCCAGCAGTGCAAATCAGGAGAACACCGGGGAGCTGTTTTTT
cdr3_aa: CASSANQENTGELFF

cdr3_length: 13
j_call: TRBJ1-1
d_call: -
clone_size: -
v_call: TRBV7-8
cdr3_nt: TGTGCCAGCAGCCAACGCAGGGTGACTGAAGCTTTCTTT
cdr3_aa: CASSQRRVTEAFF

cdr3_length: 13
j_call: TRBJ1-1
d_call: -
clone_size: -
v_call: TRBV6-5
cdr3_nt: TGTGCCAGCCTGGGGCAGGGCGGCACTGAAGCTTTCTTT
cdr3_aa: CASLGQGGTEAFF

cdr3_length: 18
j_call: TRBJ2-2
d_call: TRBD2
clone_size: -
v_call: TRBV7-9
cdr3_nt: TGTGCCAGCAGCTTAGAGGAGGCCCTAGCGGCGAACACCGGGGAGCTGTTTTTT
cdr3_aa: CASSLEEALAANTGELFF

cdr3_length: 15
j_call: TRBJ2-3
d_call: TRBD2
clone_size: once
v_call: TRBV7-3
cdr3_nt: TGTGCCAGCAGCTCAACACTAGCGGATTCAGATACGCAGTATTTT
cdr3_aa: CASSSTLADSDTQYF